The present T cell receptor (beta chain) was sequenced within a study of cytomegalovirus exposure and HLA in healthy donors. General study results and limits: An assumption of roughly uniform sequencing depth across donors underlay the presence/absence analyses.

Regarding this clone: As yet, its antigen is unknown.

The PCR contained 60 Vbeta and 13 Jbeta primers. Here immunoSEQ multiplex PCR was the method, and the copy in TCRdb shows in-frame clones only, minus some. The sample holds 150,000 or so clones, 73% seen once. The CDR3 is 18 residues long. The V and J ends lost 4 bases and 1 base respectively, with 17 bases between them. Germline V gene lookup returns CDR1 MGHRA and CDR2 YSYEKL. Sequencing was carried out using PBMCs. This chain joins TRBV4-1 and TRBJ2-6, with TRBD1 as a possible D gene (5 bases). This receptor was identified in a woman between 18 and 29 years old in good health and CMV-seronegative. CDR3 DNA sequence: TGCGCCAGCAGCCCGAAGGGGCAGGGCGGATCTGGGGCCAACGTCCTGACTTTC. This sequence encodes CASSPKGQGGSGANVLTF.